One T cell receptor (beta chain) is described in this entry. The record originates from a study of blood T cell repertoires in COVID-19. Study information: The cDNA or gDNA used as material had been derived from T cells, B-cell-depleted T cells, or PBMCs.

The germline CDR1 and CDR2 sequences are MNHNY and SVGAGI (reference sequence). V lost 2 bases to trimming and J lost 9 bases; unmatched junction nucleotides: 6. The CDR3 is 14 residues long. Using immunoSEQ multiplex PCR, the repertoire was profiled, and TCRdb retains in-frame clones only, with some absent. The sample shows 200,000 to 250,000 clones, approximately 90% of them seen only once. The V call is TRBV6-6, the J call TRBJ2-1; 8 bases match TRBD2. The specimen was peripheral blood. This clonotype was obtained from a woman between 40 and 55 years old with acute or convalescent COVID-19. CDR3 sequence: CASSYRGGGSEQFF. CDR3 DNA: TGTGCCAGCAGTTACAGGGGCGGGGGGTCTGAGCAGTTCTTC.